This T cell receptor beta chain originates from a study of patients and donors after allogeneic stem cell transplantation. A single record per CDR3 protein comes from TCRdb applying MiXCR to the RT-PCR reads. The profile covers more than 150,000 distinct CDR3 sequences, with around two fifths appearing a single time and around 35% taken by the ten largest. The sequencing sample was made of blood, either unsorted or a sorted T cell fraction (not recorded which). This sequence was found in a human donor who was either an allogeneic HSCT recipient or a stem cell or donor lymphocyte infusion donor (not recorded which). It is not recorded whose cells these are; they may come from a transplant donor.

The CDR3 bases are TGCAGCGTGAAACCCAGACTCGCGAAAAACAATGAGCAGTTCTTC. Its protein is CSVKPRLAKNNEQFF. The chain combines TRBV29-1 with TRBJ2-1, with D uncertain. The V and J ends lost 6 bases and 5 bases respectively, with 20 bases between them. Germline-derived CDR1 and CDR2 are SQVTM and ANQGSEA. The CDR3 consists of 15 residues.